What follows describes a single T cell receptor (beta chain). It lacks a known antigen. No base qualities exist here, and no much larger clone lies one base off it. The data were obtained in a study of memory B cells and T cells in multiple sclerosis (dated by TCRdb to 2016 to 2019). Context from the whole study: The study compared the TCR beta repertoires of autoproliferating peripheral T cells with those of brain lesion-infiltrating T cells in multiple sclerosis patients. TCR sequencing included a couple of multiple sclerosis patients for whom either brain lesions at autopsy or brain-infiltrating cells from biopsy were available.

The research as a whole found: Because clone-set sizes differed between compartments, counts of shared clonotypes were influenced and normalization was required.

PBMCs were isolated by Ficoll density gradient centrifugation and were cryopreserved before use. The immunoSEQ Platform was used to amplify TCRbeta CDR3 regions from extracted genomic DNA. Multiplex PCR, high-throughput sequencing and a vendor bioinformatics pipeline were combined in the immunoSEQ assay. Turning to the authors' computational methods: Non-productive sequences and CDR3s under 4 amino acids long were removed, and the clonotype frequencies in each sample were recalculated. In immunoSEQ Analyzer 2.0, a clonotype counted as shared when the CDR3 amino acid, V gene and J gene sequences were identical. To normalize repertoire overlap, the number of shared clonotypes was divided by the product of the two clone-set sizes and multiplied by 1000 to give arbitrary units. Not all clones reach the TCRdb copy of this immuneACCESS table, which keeps in-frame sequences only. Checked studies attribute under half of the gap to unresolved V genes and leave the rest unexplained. The D gene and trimming were derived from the DNA, and the V and J assignments and clone size from that table. Within this sample are approximately 14,000 clones, with 69% of them counted one time only. The ten largest account for around 2.5% of the sample.

The CDR3 spans 14 residues, from the cysteine through the phenylalanine. The kept DNA is CDR3 alone, 42 bases in frame from the first base. CDR1 and CDR2, per the germline V gene, are SGDLS and YYNGEE. Trimming costs V 0 bases and J 4 bases, and their ends lie 9 bases apart. Sequenced sample: memory (CD45RO+) CD4+ T cells from blood. What the cell subset or site label conveys for this sample: CD45RO+ memory T cells sorted from peripheral blood. The sequence joins TRBV9 to TRBJ2-3, and TRBD2 may be the D gene, going by 5 matching bases. The TCR sequence derives from a human donor with multiple sclerosis. The encoded CDR3 is CASSVAGFADTQYF. The DNA sequence follows: TGTGCCAGCAGCGTAGCGGGGTTCGCAGATACGCAGTATTTT.